This T cell receptor beta chain was observed in a study of radiation and T cells in renal cell carcinoma. Study-level findings and limits: Without pretreatment biopsies, baseline tumor clonotype presence was undetermined.

Clones were read by immunoSEQ multiplex PCR, and TCRdb kept only the in-frame ones, dropping some. The table has about 73,000 clones, 70% to 90% seen once; the top ten hold about 2.5%. In regard to this clone: The antigen is undetermined.

CDR1 is SGHKS and CDR2 is YYEKEE in the germline V gene (reference sequence). V lost 4 bases, J lost 5 bases, and 10 bases stayed unmatched. The CDR3 runs 16 residues. Stated time point: blood 4 weeks post-SBRT, at nephrectomy. Treatment here: 15 Gy SBRT to primary tumor, nephrectomy 4 weeks later. This renal cell carcinoma was of the clear cell type. The source material was blood, sampled from a patient whose treatment included radiotherapy and nephrectomy. The TCR originated in a woman aged 55-70 years with renal cell carcinoma. This chain joins TRBV5-5 and TRBJ2-7, with 12 nucleotides matching TRBD2. CDR3 nucleotide sequence: TGTGCCAGCAGCCGGACTAGCGGGGAGGTGAGGGACGAGCAGTACTTC. Translating it yields CASSRTSGEVRDEQYF. Full variable domain (missing parts from reference TRBV5-5 and TRBJ2-7): DAGVTQSPTHLIKTRGQQVTLRCSPISGHKSVSWYQQVLGQGPQFIFQYYEKEERGRGNFPDRFSARQFPNYSSELNVNALLLGDSALYLCASSRTSGEVRDEQYFGPGTRLTVT.